The sequence of this T cell receptor (beta chain) was determined in a study of T-cell reconstitution after alpha-beta-depleted transplantation in children. Trimming removed 6 bases at V and 7 bases at J, with 16 bases between. CDR1 is MNHEY, CDR2 SVGEGT, per germline. The CDR3 is 14 amino acids. Preparation of the TCRbeta library was carried out with unique molecular identifiers. TCRdb ran MiXCR on the PCR reads and lists one entry per CDR3 protein. The sample includes roughly 610,000 distinct CDR3 sequences, approximately 10% of them seen just once. Source: PBMCs from the stem cell graft donor, taken from the stem cell graft. The receptor was isolated from a human donor who donated a stem cell graft to a child with acute myeloid leukemia. The chain uses TRBV6-2 or TRBV6-3 and TRBJ1-5, with a tentative D call TRBD1 (6 bases). The CDR3 is CASSPVGGSQPQHF. The CDR3 bases are TGTGCCAGCAGCCCCGTTGGGGGCAGCCAGCCCCAGCATTTT.